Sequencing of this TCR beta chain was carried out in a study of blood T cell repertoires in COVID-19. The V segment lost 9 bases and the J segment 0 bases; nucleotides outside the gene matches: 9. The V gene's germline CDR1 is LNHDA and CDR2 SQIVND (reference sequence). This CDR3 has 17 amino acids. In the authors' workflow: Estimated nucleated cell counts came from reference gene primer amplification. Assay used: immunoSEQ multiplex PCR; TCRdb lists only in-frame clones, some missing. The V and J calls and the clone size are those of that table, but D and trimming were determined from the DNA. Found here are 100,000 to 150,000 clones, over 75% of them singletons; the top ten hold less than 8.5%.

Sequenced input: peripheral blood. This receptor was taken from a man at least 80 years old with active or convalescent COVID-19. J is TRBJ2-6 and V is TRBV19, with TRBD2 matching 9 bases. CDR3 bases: TGTGCCAGCGTAGGACTAGCGCTAAGCTCTGGGGCCAACGTCCTGACTTTC. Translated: CASVGLALSSGANVLTF.